Detailed here is one TCR beta chain. These data come from a study of blood T cell repertoires in COVID-19. Study in general: The United States, Italy and Spain supplied acute and convalescent COVID-19 samples. PBMCs, B-cell-depleted T cells, or T cells provided the cDNA or gDNA that made up the material.

Which cohort a participant joined came from the clinical history participants gave. Cohort 3 donors were reported recovered after two negative PCRs, clearance, or symptom resolution. TCRdb's table, derived via immunoSEQ multiplex PCR, lists solely in-frame clones and lacks some. In the table there are approximately 270,000 clones, 80% to 90% of which are singletons. Germline V gives CDR1 GTSNPN, CDR2 SVGIG (reference sequence). The J segment lost 7 bases and the V segment lost 2 bases, leaving 11 bases of the junction unmatched. The CDR3 is 14 residues long. This TCR was recovered from a woman aged 45 to 65 who had recovered from COVID-19. The rearrangement joins TRBV30 to TRBJ2-7, with 7 bases aligning to TRBD2. The material sequenced was PBMCs or T cells enriched from blood (not recorded which). This CDR3 reads CAWSQKRREGEQYF. The CDR3, as DNA: TGTGCCTGGAGTCAAAAGCGCAGGGAGGGAGAGCAGTACTTC. Looking up the rest from reference TRBV30 and TRBJ2-7 gives the full variable domain: SQTIHQWPATLVQPVGSPLSLECTVEGTSNPNLYWYRQAAGRGLQLLFYSVGIGQISSEVPQNLSASRPQDRQFILSSKKLLLSDSGFYLCAWSQKRREGEQYFGPGTRLTVT.